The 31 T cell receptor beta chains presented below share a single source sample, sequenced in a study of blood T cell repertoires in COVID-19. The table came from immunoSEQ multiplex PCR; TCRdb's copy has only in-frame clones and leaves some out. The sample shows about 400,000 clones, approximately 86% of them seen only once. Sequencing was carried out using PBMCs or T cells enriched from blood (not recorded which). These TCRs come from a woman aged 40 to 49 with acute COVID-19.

The CDR3 is CATSIGQGSAYEQYF. The CDR3 region has the DNA TGTGCCACCAGCATAGGGCAGGGTTCCGCCTACGAGCAGTACTTC. The chain links TRBV15 to TRBJ2-7; tentatively, D is TRBD1 (5 bases). This CDR3 has 15 residues. The ends were cut back, 4 bases at V and 2 bases at J, with 15 bases in the middle. Germline CDR1 and CDR2: LNHNV and YYDKDF (reference sequence).

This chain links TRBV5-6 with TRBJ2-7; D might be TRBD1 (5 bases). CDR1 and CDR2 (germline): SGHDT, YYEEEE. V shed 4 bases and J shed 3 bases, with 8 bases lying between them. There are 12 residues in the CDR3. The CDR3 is CASSRQSYEQYF. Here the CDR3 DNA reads TGTGCCAGCAGCAGACAGAGCTACGAGCAGTACTTC.

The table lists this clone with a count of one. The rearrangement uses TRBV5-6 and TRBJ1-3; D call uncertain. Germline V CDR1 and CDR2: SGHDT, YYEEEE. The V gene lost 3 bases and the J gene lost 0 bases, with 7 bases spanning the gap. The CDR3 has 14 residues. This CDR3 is CASSSKNSGNTIYF. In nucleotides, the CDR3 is TGTGCCAGCAGCTCTAAGAACTCTGGAAACACCATATATTTT.

The CDR3 region has the DNA TGTGCCAGCAGCAACATCCGGGACAAATATGGCTACACCTTC. Its protein product is CASSNIRDKYGYTF. The chain links TRBV5-5 to TRBJ1-2; tentative D call: TRBD1 (6 bases). Trimming took 4 bases from V and 5 from J, leaving 15 bases between them. The germline V gene has CDR1 SGHKS and CDR2 YYEKEE (reference sequence). This CDR3 contains 14 residues.

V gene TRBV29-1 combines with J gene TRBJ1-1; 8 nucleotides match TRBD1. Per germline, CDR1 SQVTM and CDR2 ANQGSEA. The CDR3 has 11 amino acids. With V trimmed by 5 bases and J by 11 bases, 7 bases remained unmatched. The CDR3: CSVPQGGNAFF. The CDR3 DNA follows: TGCAGCGTTCCACAGGGGGGAAACGCTTTCTTT.

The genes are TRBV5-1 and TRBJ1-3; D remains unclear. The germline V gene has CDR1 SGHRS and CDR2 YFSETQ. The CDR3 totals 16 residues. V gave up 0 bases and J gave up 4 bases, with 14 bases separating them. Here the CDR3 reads CASSLAGSVRGNTIYF. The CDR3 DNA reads TGCGCCAGCAGCTTGGCCGGGTCTGTCCGCGGAAACACCATATATTTT. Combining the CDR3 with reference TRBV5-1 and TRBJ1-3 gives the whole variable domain KAGVTQTPRYLIKTRGQQVTLSCSPISGHRSVSWYQQTPGQGLQFLFEYFSETQRNKGNFPGRFSGRQFSNSRSEMNVSTLELGDSALYLCASSLAGSVRGNTIYFGEGSWLTVV.

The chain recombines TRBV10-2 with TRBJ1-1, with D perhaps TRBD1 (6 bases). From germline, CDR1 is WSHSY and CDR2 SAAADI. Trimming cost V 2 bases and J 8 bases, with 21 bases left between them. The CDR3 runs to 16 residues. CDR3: CASSEPSSVTGAEAFF. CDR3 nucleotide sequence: TGCGCCAGCAGTGAGCCTTCGTCTGTGACAGGCGCCGAAGCTTTCTTT.

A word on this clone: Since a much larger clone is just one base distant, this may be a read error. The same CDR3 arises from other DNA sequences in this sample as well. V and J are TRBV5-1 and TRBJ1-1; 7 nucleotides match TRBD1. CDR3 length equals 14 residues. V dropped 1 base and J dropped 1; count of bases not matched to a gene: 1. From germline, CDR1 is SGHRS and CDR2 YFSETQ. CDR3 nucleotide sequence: TGCGCCAGCAGCTTGCGACAGGGGAACACTGAAGCTTTCTTT. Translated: CASSLRQGNTEAFF. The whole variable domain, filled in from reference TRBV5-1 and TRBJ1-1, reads KAGVTQTPRYLIKTRGQQVTLSCSPISGHRSVSWYQQTPGQGLQFLFEYFSETQRNKGNFPGRFSGRQFSNSRSEMNVSTLELGDSALYLCASSLRQGNTEAFFGQGTRLTVV.

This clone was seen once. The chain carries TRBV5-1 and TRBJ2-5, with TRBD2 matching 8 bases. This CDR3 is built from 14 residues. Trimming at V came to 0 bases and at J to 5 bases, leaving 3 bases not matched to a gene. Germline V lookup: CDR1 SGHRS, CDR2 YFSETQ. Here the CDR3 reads CASSLAGGLETQYF. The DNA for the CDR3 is TGCGCCAGCAGCTTGGCGGGGGGGCTGGAGACCCAGTACTTC. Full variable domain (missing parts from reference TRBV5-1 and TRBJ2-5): KAGVTQTPRYLIKTRGQQVTLSCSPISGHRSVSWYQQTPGQGLQFLFEYFSETQRNKGNFPGRFSGRQFSNSRSEMNVSTLELGDSALYLCASSLAGGLETQYFGPGTRLLVL.

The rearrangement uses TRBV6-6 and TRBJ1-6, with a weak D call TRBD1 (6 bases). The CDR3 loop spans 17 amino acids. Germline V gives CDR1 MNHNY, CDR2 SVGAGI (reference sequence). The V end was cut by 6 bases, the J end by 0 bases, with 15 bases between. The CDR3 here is CASSRSRGSSYNSPLHF. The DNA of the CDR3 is TGTGCCAGCAGCCGATCAAGGGGGAGCTCCTATAATTCACCCCTCCACTTT.

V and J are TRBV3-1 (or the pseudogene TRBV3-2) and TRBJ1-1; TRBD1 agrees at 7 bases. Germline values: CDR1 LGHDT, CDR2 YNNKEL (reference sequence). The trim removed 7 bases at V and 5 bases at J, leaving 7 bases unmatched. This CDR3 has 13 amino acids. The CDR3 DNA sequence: TGTGCCAGCACCAACAGGGGAAAAACTGAAGCTTTCTTT. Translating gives CASTNRGKTEAFF.

DNA for the CDR3: TGTGCCAGCAGTAAAGGTACCGGGACAGGAAATGAAAAACTGTTTTTT. Residues: CASSKGTGTGNEKLFF. The chain carries TRBV2 and TRBJ1-4, with 8 bases aligning to TRBD1. Germline V gene lookup returns CDR1 SNHLY and CDR2 FYNNEI. The CDR3 spans 16 residues. Trimming cost V 5 bases and J 5 bases; bases outside gene matches: 10.

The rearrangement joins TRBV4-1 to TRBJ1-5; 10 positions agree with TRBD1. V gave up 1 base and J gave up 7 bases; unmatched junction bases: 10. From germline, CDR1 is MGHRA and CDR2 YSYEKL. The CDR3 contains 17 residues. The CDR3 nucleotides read TGCGCCAGCAGCCAAGTCCCCGGGACAGGGGAGGACCAGCCCCAGCATTTT. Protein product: CASSQVPGTGEDQPQHF.

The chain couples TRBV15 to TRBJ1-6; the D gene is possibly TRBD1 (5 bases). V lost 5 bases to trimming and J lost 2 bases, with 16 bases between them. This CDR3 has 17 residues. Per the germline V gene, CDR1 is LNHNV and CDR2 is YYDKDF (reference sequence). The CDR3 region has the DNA TGTGCCACCAGCCCCCCAGGGAATTCTCCCTATAATTCACCCCTCCACTTT. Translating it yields CATSPPGNSPYNSPLHF.

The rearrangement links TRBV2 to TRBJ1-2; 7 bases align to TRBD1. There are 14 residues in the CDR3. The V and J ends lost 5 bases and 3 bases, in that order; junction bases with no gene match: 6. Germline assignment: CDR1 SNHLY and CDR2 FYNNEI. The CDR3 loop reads CASSPLTGDYGYTF. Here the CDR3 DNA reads TGTGCCAGCAGTCCCCTTACAGGGGACTATGGCTACACCTTC.

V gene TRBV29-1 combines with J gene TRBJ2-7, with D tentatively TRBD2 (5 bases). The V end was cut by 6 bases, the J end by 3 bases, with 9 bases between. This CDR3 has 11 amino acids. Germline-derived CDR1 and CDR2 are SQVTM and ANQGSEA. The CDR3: CSVVAFYEQYF. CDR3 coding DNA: TGCAGCGTCGTAGCGTTCTACGAGCAGTACTTC.

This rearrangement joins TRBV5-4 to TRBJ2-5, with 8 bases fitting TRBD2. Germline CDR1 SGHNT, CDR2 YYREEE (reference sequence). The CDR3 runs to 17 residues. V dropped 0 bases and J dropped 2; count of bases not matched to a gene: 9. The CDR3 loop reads CASSLAGAGGPQETQYF. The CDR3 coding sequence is TGTGCCAGCAGCTTGGCCGGCGCGGGGGGACCACAAGAGACCCAGTACTTC.

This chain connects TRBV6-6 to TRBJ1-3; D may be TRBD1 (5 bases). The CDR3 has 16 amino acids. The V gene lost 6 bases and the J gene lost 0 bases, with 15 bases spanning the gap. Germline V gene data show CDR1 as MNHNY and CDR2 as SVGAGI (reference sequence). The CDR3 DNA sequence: TGTGCCAGCAGCAACCCACAGGCCTCCTCTGGAAACACCATATATTTT. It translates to CASSNPQASSGNTIYF.

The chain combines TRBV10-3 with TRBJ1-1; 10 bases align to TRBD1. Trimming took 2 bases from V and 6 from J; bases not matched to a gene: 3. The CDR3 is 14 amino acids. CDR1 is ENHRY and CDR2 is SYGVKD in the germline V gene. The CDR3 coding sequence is TGTGCCATCAGTGAGGCCGGGACAGGGGCTGAAGCTTTCTTT. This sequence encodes CAISEAGTGAEAFF.

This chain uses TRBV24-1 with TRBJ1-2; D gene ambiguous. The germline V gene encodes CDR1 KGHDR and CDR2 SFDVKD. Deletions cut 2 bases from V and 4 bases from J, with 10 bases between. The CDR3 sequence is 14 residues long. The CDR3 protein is CATSDSPGVYGYTF. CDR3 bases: TGTGCCACCAGTGATTCCCCCGGGGTCTATGGCTACACCTTC.

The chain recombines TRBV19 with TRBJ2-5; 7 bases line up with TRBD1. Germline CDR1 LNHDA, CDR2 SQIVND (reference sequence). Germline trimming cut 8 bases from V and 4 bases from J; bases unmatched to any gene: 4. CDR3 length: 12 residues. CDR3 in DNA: TGTGCCAGTGCCGCAGGGGGAGAGACCCAGTACTTC. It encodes CASAAGGETQYF. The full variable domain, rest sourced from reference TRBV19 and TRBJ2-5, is DGGITQSPKYLFRKEGQNVTLSCEQNLNHDAMYWYRQDPGQGLRLIYYSQIVNDFQKGDIAEGYSVSREKKESFPLTVTSAQKNPTAFYLCASAAGGETQYFGPGTRLLVL.

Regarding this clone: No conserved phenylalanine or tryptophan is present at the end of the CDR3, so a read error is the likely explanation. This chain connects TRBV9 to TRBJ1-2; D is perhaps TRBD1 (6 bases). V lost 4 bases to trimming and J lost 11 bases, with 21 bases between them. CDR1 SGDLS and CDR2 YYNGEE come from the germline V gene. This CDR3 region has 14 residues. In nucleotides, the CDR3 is TGTGCCAGCAGCACTCAGGGGTCCCTTACGTCTTACACCCTC. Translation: CASSTQGSLTSYTL.

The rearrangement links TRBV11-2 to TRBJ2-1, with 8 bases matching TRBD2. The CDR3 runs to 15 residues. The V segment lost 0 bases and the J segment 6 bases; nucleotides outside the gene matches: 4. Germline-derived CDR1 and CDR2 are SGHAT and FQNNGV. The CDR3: CASSLDRTSFNEQFF. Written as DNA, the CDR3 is TGTGCCAGCAGCTTAGATCGGACTAGCTTCAATGAGCAGTTCTTC.

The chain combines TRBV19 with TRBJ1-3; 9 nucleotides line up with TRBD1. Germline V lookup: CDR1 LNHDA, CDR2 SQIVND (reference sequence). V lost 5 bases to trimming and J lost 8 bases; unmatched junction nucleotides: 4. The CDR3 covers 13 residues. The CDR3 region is CASSPDRGHTIYF. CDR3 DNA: TGTGCCAGTAGTCCGGACAGGGGACACACCATATATTTT.

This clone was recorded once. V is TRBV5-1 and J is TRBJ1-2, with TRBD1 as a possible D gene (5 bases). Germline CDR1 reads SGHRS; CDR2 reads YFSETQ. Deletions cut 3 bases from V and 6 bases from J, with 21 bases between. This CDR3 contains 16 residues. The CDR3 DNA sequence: TGCGCCAGCAGCTGGGGCGGTACAGGCACGGGCGATGGCTACACCTTC. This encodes CASSWGGTGTGDGYTF.

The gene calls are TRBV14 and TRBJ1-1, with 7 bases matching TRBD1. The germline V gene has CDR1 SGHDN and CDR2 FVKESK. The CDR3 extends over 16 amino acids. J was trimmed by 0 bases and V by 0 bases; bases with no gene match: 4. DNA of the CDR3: TGTGCCAGCAGCCAAGACCTAGGACAGGTGAACACTGAAGCTTTCTTT. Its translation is CASSQDLGQVNTEAFF.

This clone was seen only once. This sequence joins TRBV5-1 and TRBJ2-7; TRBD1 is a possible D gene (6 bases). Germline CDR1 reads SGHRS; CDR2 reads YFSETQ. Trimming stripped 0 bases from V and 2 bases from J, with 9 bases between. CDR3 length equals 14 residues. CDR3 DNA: TGCGCCAGCAGCTTGGCGGACAGAACCTACGAGCAGTACTTC. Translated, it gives CASSLADRTYEQYF.

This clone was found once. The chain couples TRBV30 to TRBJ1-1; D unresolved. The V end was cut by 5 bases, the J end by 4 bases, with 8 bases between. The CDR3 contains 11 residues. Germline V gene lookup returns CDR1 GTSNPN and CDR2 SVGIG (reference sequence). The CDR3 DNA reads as TGTGCCTGGTCCAGAGGCACTGAAGCTTTCTTT. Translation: CAWSRGTEAFF.

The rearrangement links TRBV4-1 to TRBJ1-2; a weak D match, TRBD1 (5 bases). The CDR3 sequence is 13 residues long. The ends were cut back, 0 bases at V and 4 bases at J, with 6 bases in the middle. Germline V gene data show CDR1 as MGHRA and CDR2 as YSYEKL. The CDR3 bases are TGCGCCAGCAGCCAAGACGGGGGCTATGGCTACACCTTC. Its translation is CASSQDGGYGYTF.

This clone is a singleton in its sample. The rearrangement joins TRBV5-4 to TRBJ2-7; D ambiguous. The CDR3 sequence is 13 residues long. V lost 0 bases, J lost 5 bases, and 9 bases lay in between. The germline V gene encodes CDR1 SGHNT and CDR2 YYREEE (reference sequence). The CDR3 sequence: CASSLGPTNEQYF. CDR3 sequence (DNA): TGTGCCAGCAGCTTGGGGCCGACAAACGAGCAGTACTTC.

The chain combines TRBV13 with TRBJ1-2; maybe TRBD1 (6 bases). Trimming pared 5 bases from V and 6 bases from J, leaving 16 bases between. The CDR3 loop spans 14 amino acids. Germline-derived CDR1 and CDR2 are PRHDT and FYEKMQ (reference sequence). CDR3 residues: CASSVQQGLDGYTF. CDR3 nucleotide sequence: TGTGCCAGCAGCGTACAACAGGGATTAGATGGCTACACCTTC.